This T cell receptor beta chain was captured by sequencing in a study of blood T cell repertoires in COVID-19. Background on the study: Sources were T cells, B-cell-depleted T cells, or PBMCs; the material itself was cDNA or gDNA.

Participants, about 18 to 90 years old, spanned under 25 US areas. Clones were sequenced by immunoSEQ multiplex PCR, and TCRdb holds only the in-frame ones, with some missing. The sample contains a few hundred thousand clones, nearly 90% of which appear only once. Germline V gives CDR1 LNHDA, CDR2 SQIVND (reference sequence). The CDR3 contains 14 residues. The J segment lost 8 bases and the V segment lost 7 bases, leaving 13 bases of the junction unmatched. The chain links TRBV19 to TRBJ1-2; 7 bases agree with TRBD1. This receptor was identified in a woman younger than 30 who had been exposed to COVID-19. Specimen: PBMCs or T cells enriched from blood (not recorded which). As DNA, the CDR3 is TGTGCCAGTAATCGAGGGCGACAGGGCTCCGGCTACACCTTC. Translated, it gives CASNRGRQGSGYTF.